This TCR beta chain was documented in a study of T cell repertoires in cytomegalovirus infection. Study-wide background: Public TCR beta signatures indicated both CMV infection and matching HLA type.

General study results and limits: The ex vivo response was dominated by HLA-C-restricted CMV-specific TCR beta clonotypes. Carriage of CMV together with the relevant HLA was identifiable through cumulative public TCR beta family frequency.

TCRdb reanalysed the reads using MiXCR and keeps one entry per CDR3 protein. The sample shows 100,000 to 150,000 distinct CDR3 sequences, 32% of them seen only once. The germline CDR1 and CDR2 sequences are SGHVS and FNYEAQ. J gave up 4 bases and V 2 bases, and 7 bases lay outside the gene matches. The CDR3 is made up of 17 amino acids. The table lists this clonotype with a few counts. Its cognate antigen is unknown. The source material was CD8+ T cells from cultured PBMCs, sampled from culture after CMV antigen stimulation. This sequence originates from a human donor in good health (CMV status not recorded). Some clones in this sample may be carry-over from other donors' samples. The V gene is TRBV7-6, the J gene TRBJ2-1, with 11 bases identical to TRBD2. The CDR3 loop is CASSLSPLAGGYNEQFF. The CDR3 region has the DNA TGTGCCAGCAGCTTATCCCCCCTAGCGGGGGGTTACAATGAGCAGTTCTTC.